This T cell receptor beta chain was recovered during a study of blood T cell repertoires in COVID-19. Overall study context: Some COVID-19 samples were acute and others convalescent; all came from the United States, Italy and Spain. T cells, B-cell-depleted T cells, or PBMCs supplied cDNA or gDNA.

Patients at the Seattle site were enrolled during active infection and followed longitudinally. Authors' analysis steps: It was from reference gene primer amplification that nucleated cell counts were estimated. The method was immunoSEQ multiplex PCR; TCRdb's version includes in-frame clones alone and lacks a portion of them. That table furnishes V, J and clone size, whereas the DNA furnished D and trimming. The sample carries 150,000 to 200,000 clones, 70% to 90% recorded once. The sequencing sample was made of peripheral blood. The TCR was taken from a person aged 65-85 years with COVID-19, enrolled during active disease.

CDR3 nucleotide sequence: TGTGCCAGCAGTGACGTAGGGGTTGTCAGGGGAAGCTATGGCTACACCTTC. Translated: CASSDVGVVRGSYGYTF. The chain recombines TRBV6-4 with TRBJ1-2, with D perhaps matching TRBD1 (6 bases). This CDR3 region has 17 residues. The germline CDR1 and CDR2 sequences are MRHNA and SNTAGT. The V and J ends lost 2 bases and 4 bases respectively, with 20 bases between them.